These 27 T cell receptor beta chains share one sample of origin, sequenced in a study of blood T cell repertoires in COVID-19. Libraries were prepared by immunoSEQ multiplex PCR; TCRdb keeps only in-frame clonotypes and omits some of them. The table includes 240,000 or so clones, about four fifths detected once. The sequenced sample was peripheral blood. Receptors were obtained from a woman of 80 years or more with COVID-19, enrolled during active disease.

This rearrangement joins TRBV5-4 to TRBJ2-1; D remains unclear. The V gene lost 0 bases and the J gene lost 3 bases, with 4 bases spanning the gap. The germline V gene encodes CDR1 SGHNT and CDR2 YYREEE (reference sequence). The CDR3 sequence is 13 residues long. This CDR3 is CASSLGGYNEQFF. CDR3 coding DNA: TGTGCCAGCAGCTTGGGCGGCTACAATGAGCAGTTCTTC.

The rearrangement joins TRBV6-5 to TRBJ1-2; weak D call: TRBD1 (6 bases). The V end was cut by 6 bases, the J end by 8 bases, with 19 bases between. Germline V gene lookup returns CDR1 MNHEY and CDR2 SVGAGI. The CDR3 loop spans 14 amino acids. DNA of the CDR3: TGTGCCAGCAGGGAGGCCGGGACATTGACGGGCTACACCTTC. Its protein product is CASREAGTLTGYTF.

The CDR3 bases are TGCGCCAGCAGCCCGCAACAGCGGGGCGTCGGCAATGAGCAGTTCTTC. It specifies CASSPQQRGVGNEQFF. J is TRBJ2-1 and V is TRBV5-1, with 7 bases aligning to TRBD2. Germline loops: CDR1 SGHRS, CDR2 YFSETQ. V lost 4 bases and J lost 6; bases outside the gene matches: 13. The CDR3 runs to 16 residues.

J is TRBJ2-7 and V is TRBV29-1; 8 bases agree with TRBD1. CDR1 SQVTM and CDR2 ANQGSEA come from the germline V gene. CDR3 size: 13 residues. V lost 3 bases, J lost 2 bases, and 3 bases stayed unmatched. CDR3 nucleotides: TGCAGCGTTGACGACAGGGGTACCTACGAGCAGTACTTC. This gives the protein CSVDDRGTYEQYF.

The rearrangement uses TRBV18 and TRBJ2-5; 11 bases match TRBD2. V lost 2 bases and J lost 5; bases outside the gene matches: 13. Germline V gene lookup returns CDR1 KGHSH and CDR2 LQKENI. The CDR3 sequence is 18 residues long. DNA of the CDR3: TGTGCCAGCTCACCAATTACTAGCGGGGGTCCCAAAAGTGAGACCCAGTACTTC. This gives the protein CASSPITSGGPKSETQYF.

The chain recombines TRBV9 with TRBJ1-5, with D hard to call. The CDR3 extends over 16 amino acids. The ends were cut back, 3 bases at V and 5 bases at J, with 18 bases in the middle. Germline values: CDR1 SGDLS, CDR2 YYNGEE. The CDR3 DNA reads TGTGCCAGCAGCGCCGGCGGCGGGTCAGAATATCAGCCCCAGCATTTT. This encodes CASSAGGGSEYQPQHF.

The CDR3 bases are TGTGCCACCAGCAGAGGCAGGGGGCCCACTGAAGCTTTCTTT. Amino acids: CATSRGRGPTEAFF. The chain joins TRBV15 to TRBJ1-1; 8 bases map to TRBD1. V dropped 1 base and J dropped 4; count of bases not matched to a gene: 2. The CDR3 loop spans 14 amino acids. The germline gives CDR1 LNHNV, CDR2 YYDKDF (reference sequence). Looking up the rest from reference TRBV15 and TRBJ1-1 gives the full variable domain: DAMVIQNPRYQVTQFGKPVTLSCSQTLNHNVMYWYQQKSSQAPKLLFHYYDKDFNNEADTPDNFQSRRPNTSFCFLDIRSPGLGDTAMYLCATSRGRGPTEAFFGQGTRLTVV.

The CDR3 loop is CASSHLRGTGELFF. The CDR3 nucleotides read TGTGCCAGCAGCCATCTCAGGGGGACCGGGGAGCTGTTTTTT. V gene TRBV3-1 (or the pseudogene TRBV3-2) combines with J gene TRBJ2-2; TRBD1 agrees at 7 bases. After removal of 3 bases from V and 5 bases from J, the junction contained 3 bases not matched to a gene. Germline CDR1 is LGHDT and CDR2 is YNNKEL (reference sequence). The CDR3 covers 14 residues.

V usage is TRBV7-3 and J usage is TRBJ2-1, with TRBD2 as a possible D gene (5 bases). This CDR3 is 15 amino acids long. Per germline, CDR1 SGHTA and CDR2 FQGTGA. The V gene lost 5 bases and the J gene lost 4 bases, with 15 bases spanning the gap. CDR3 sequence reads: CASSPDRLRYNEQFF. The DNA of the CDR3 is TGTGCCAGCAGCCCCGATAGACTACGATACAATGAGCAGTTCTTC.

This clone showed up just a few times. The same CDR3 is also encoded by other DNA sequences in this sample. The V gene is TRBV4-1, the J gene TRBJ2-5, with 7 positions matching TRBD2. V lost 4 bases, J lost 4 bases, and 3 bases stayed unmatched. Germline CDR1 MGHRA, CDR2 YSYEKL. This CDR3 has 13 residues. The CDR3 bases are TGCGCCAGCAGCCGGTTAGCGGGAGAGACCCAGTACTTC. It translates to CASSRLAGETQYF.

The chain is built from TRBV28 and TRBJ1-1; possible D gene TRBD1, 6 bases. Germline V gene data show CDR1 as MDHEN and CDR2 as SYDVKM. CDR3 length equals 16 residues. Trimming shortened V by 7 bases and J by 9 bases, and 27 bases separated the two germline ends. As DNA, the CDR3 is TGTGCCAGCACTCCACAATCGCAGGGAGGGGGGGTTCAAGCTTTCTTT. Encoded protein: CASTPQSQGGGVQAFF. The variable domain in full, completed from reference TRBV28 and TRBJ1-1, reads DVKVTQSSRYLVKRTGEKVFLECVQDMDHENMFWYRQDPGLGLRLIYFSYDVKMKEKGDIPEGYSVSREKKERFSLILESASTNQTSMYLCASTPQSQGGGVQAFFGQGTRLTVV.

The CDR3 is CASSENRGALYEQYF. Here the CDR3 DNA reads TGTGCCAGCAGCGAAAACAGGGGGGCCCTATACGAGCAGTACTTC. The chain combines TRBV5-6 with TRBJ2-7; TRBD1 agrees at 8 bases. The CDR3 is 15 amino acids. J was trimmed by 4 bases and V by 4 bases; bases with no gene match: 10. Germline V gene lookup returns CDR1 SGHDT and CDR2 YYEEEE.

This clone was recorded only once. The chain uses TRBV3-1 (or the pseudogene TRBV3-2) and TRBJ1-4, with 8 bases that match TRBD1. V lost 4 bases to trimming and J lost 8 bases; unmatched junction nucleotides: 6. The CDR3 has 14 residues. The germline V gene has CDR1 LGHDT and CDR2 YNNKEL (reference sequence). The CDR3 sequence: CASSLGQGNEKLFF. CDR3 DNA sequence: TGTGCCAGCAGCCTCGGACAGGGCAACGAAAAACTGTTTTTT.

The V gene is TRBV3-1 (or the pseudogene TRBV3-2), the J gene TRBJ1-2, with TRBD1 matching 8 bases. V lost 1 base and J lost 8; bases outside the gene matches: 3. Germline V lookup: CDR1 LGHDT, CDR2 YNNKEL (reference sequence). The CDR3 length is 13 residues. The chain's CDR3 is CASSQAQGDGYTF. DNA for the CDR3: TGTGCCAGCAGCCAAGCACAGGGGGACGGCTACACCTTC.

CDR3 protein: CASSLQNYGYTF. As DNA, the CDR3 is TGTGCCAGCAGTCTACAGAACTATGGCTACACCTTC. This rearrangement joins TRBV2 to TRBJ1-2; the D is unclear. Trimming left V 5 bases short and J 2 bases short, with 6 bases between. The germline gives CDR1 SNHLY, CDR2 FYNNEI. The CDR3 is 12 amino acids.

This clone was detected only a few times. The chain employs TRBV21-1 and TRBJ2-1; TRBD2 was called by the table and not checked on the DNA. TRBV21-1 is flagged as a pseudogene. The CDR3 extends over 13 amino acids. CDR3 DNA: TGTGCCAGCAGCACGAAGGCAACGGGTGAGCAGTTCTTC. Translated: CASSTKATGEQFF.

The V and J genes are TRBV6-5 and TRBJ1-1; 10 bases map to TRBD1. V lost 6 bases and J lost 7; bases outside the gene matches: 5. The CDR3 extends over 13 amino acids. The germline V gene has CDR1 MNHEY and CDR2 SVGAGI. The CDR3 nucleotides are TGTGCCAGCAGAGACAGGGGGCGGGGTGAAGCTTTCTTT. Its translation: CASRDRGRGEAFF.

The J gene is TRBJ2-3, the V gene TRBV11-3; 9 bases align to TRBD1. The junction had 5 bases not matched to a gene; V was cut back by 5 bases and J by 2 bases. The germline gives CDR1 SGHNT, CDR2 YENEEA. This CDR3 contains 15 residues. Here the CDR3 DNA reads TGTGCCAGCAGCCCCGGGACAGGGTCCACAGATACGCAGTATTTT. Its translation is CASSPGTGSTDTQYF.

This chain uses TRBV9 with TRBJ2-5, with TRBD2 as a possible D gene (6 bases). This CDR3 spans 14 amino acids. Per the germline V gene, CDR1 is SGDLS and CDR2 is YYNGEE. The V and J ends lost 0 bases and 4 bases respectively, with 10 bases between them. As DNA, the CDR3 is TGTGCCAGCAGCGTAGAAGTGGGGGGAGAGACCCAGTACTTC. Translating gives CASSVEVGGETQYF. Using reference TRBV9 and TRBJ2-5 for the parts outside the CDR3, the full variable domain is DSGVTQTPKHLITATGQRVTLRCSPRSGDLSVYWYQQSLDQGLQFLIQYYNGEERAKGNILERFSAQQFPDLHSELNLSSLELGDSALYFCASSVEVGGETQYFGPGTRLLVL.

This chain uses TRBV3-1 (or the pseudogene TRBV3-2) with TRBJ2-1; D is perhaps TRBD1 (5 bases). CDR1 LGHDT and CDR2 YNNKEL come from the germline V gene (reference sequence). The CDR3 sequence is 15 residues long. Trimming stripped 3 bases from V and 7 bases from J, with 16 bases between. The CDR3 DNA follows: TGTGCCAGCAGCCAGACTTCCTTGACAGCTAATGAGCAGTTCTTC. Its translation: CASSQTSLTANEQFF.

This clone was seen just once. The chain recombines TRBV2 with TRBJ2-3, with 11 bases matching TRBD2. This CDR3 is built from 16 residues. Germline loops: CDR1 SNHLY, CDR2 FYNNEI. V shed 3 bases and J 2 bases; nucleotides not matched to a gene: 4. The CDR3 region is CASSDWTSGLTDTQYF. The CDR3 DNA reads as TGTGCCAGCAGTGATTGGACTAGCGGGCTCACAGATACGCAGTATTTT.

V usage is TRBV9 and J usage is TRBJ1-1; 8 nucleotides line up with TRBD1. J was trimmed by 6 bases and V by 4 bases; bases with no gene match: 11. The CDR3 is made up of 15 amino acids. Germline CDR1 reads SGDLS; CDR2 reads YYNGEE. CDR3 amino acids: CASSPGTGRLAEAFF. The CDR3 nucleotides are TGTGCCAGCAGCCCGGGGACAGGACGTTTGGCTGAAGCTTTCTTT.

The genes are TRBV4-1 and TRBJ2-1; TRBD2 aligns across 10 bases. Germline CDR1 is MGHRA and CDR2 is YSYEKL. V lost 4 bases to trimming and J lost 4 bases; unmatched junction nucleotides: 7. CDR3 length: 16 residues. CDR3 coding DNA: TGCGCCAGCAGCCGGACTCTAGCGGGGGCGTACAATGAGCAGTTCTTC. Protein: CASSRTLAGAYNEQFF.

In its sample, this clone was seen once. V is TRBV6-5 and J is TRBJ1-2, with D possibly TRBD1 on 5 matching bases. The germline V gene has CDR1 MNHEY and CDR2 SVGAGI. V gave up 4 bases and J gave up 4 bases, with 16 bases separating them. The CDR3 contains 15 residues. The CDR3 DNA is TGTGCCAGCAGTTTGGGCGGTGGGGCTAGCTATGGCTACACCTTC. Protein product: CASSLGGGASYGYTF.

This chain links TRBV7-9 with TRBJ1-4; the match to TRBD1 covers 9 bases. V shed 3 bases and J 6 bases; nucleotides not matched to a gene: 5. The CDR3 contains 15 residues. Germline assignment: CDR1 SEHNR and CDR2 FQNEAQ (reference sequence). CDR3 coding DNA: TGTGCCAGCAGCTTTGGGGACAGGGTCGATGAAAAACTGTTTTTT. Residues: CASSFGDRVDEKLFF.

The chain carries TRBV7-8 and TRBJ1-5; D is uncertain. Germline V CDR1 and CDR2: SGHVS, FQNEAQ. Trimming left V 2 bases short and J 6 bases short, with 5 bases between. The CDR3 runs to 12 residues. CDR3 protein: CASSLNGQPQHF. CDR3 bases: TGTGCCAGCAGCTTAAACGGTCAGCCCCAGCATTTT. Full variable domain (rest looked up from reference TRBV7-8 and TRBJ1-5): GAGVSQSPRYKVAKRGQDVALRCDPISGHVSLFWYQQALGQGPEFLTYFQNEAQLDKSGLPSDRFFAERPEGSVSTLKIQRTQQEDSAVYLCASSLNGQPQHFGDGTRLSIL.

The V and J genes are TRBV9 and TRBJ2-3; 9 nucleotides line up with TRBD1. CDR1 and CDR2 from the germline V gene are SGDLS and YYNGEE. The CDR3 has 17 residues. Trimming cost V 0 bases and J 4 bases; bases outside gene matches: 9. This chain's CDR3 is CASSVAVGTGPADTQYF. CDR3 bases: TGTGCCAGCAGCGTAGCGGTTGGGACAGGGCCCGCAGATACGCAGTATTTT.